Listed here are 15 T cell receptor beta chains from one sample, sequenced in a study of blood T cell repertoires in COVID-19. Method: immunoSEQ multiplex PCR; TCRdb's copy keeps in-frame clones and lacks some. The data show about 180,000 clones, about 80% seen once. Sequenced sample: PBMCs or T cells enriched from blood (not recorded which). The receptors here all came from a man in his sixties who had been exposed to COVID-19.

Notes on this clone: At one end the junction does not follow the germline gene, possibly because of a read error. The gene calls are TRBV6-2 or TRBV6-3 and TRBJ2-3; no clear D gene. The CDR3 has 14 residues. Germline values: CDR1 MNHEY, CDR2 SVGEGT. CDR3 amino acids: CASSNSLSTDTQYF. CDR3 coding DNA: TGTGCCAGCAGTAACTCCCTTAGCACAGATACGCAGTATTTT.

In this sample, this clone turned up many times. V and J are TRBV2 and TRBJ1-2; 8 nucleotides align to TRBD1. The V segment lost 5 bases and the J segment 4 bases; nucleotides outside the gene matches: 3. The CDR3 runs to 13 residues. The V gene's germline CDR1 is SNHLY and CDR2 FYNNEI. The CDR3 is CASSTQGAYGYTF. The CDR3 DNA reads as TGTGCCAGCAGTACTCAGGGGGCCTATGGCTACACCTTC. The entire variable domain, with the rest obtained from reference TRBV2 and TRBJ1-2, is as follows: EPEVTQTPSHQVTQMGQEVILRCVPISNHLYFYWYRQILGQKVEFLVSFYNNEISEKSEIFDDQFSVERPDGSNFTLKIRSTKLEDSAMYFCASSTQGAYGYTFGSGTRLTVV.

This clone was found a few times. V usage is TRBV6-2 or TRBV6-3 and J usage is TRBJ1-1; weak D call: TRBD1 (5 bases). V was clipped by 6 bases and J by 9 bases, with 23 bases between them. The V gene's germline CDR1 is MNHEY and CDR2 SVGEGT. The CDR3 totals 15 residues. DNA of the CDR3: TGTGCCAGCAGCGACTTGGCGGCTGACAGAAGGAAAGCTTTCTTT. Translation: CASSDLAADRRKAFF.

This chain links TRBV28 with TRBJ1-2; TRBD1 aligns across 8 bases. Germline V gives CDR1 MDHEN, CDR2 SYDVKM. CDR3 length: 15 amino acids. Germline trimming cut 2 bases from V and 8 bases from J; bases unmatched to any gene: 10. CDR3 region: CASSLVADRAYGYTF. Written as DNA, the CDR3 is TGTGCCAGCAGTTTAGTGGCGGACAGGGCGTACGGCTACACCTTC.

This chain uses TRBV10-3 with TRBJ2-3; perhaps TRBD1 as D (6 bases). There are 15 residues in the CDR3. V shed 6 bases and J shed 2 bases, with 15 bases lying between them. Germline CDR1 and CDR2: ENHRY and SYGVKD. In nucleotides, the CDR3 is TGTGCCATCAGCGCAGACAGGAGCTTCACAGATACGCAGTATTTT. Its protein is CAISADRSFTDTQYF.

This clone has only a few counts. The rearrangement joins TRBV5-4 to TRBJ2-7; D is undetermined. V gave up 0 bases and J gave up 3 bases, with 7 bases separating them. CDR3 length equals 13 residues. Germline V gene sequence: CDR1 SGHNT, CDR2 YYREEE (reference sequence). The chain's CDR3 is CASSLERVYEQYF. The DNA of the CDR3 is TGTGCCAGCAGCTTGGAACGGGTCTACGAGCAGTACTTC.

This clone was seen a single time. The chain is built from TRBV18 and TRBJ2-7, with 13 bases fitting TRBD2. From germline, CDR1 is KGHSH and CDR2 LQKENI. The CDR3 totals 14 residues. Trimming cost V 3 bases and J 10 bases; bases outside gene matches: 6. The CDR3: CASSPGLAGRLQYF. Here the CDR3 DNA reads TGTGCCAGCTCACCGGGACTAGCGGGGAGGCTACAGTACTTC.

The chain has TRBV6-1 and TRBJ1-5; TRBD1 matches at 8 bases. The CDR3 runs 14 residues. With 2 bases clipped from V and 7 bases from J, the junction kept 4 bases outside the gene matches. Germline CDR1 MNHNS, CDR2 SASEGT. The DNA for the CDR3 is TGTGCCAGCAGTGAACAGGGGGCGACGCAGCCCCAGCATTTT. Translation: CASSEQGATQPQHF.

The CDR3 sequence: CASSLGGTGSGNTIYF. The CDR3, as DNA: TGTGCCAGCAGCTTAGGGGGGACAGGCTCTGGAAACACCATATATTTT. The chain couples TRBV7-6 to TRBJ1-3, with 8 bases aligning to TRBD1. Unmatched junction bases numbered 2, after V lost 1 base and J lost 0 bases. CDR3 length: 16 amino acids. Germline CDR1 reads SGHVS; CDR2 reads FNYEAQ.

The chain links TRBV6-5 to TRBJ2-6; possibly TRBD1 for D (5 bases). The CDR3 has 16 amino acids. Germline loops: CDR1 MNHEY, CDR2 SVGAGI. V lost 2 bases to trimming and J lost 1 base, with 9 bases between them. CDR3 DNA: TGTGCCAGCAGTTACCCCTCAGGGTCTGGGGCCAACGTCCTGACTTTC. It translates to CASSYPSGSGANVLTF.

The rearrangement joins TRBV5-4 to TRBJ2-7, with TRBD1 matching 9 bases. Trimming took 3 bases from V and 7 from J; bases not matched to a gene: 11. The V gene's germline CDR1 is SGHNT and CDR2 YYREEE (reference sequence). The CDR3 runs to 15 residues. Written as DNA, the CDR3 is TGTGCCAGCAGCTCCCACAGGGGGCTAATAGGGGAGCAGTACTTC. It specifies CASSSHRGLIGEQYF.

The V call is TRBV5-1, the J call TRBJ2-7, with TRBD2 identical over 9 bases. Unmatched junction bases numbered 14, after V lost 0 bases and J lost 4 bases. CDR3 length: 18 amino acids. CDR1 is SGHRS and CDR2 is YFSETQ in the germline V gene. The CDR3 nucleotides read TGCGCCAGCAGCTTGGCCGTTCTATCCGGACTAGCGAGTTACGAGCAGTACTTC. This codes for CASSLAVLSGLASYEQYF. The variable domain in full, completed from reference TRBV5-1 and TRBJ2-7, reads KAGVTQTPRYLIKTRGQQVTLSCSPISGHRSVSWYQQTPGQGLQFLFEYFSETQRNKGNFPGRFSGRQFSNSRSEMNVSTLELGDSALYLCASSLAVLSGLASYEQYFGPGTRLTVT.

This clone was seen a single time. V is TRBV6-5 and J is TRBJ1-5; 7 bases are a match to TRBD1. The germline CDR1 and CDR2 sequences are MNHEY and SVGAGI. The CDR3 contains 13 residues. Unmatched junction bases numbered 4, after V lost 5 bases and J lost 6 bases. The DNA for the CDR3 is TGTGCCAGCAGTACATCAGGGGGTCAGCCCCAGCATTTT. Translation: CASSTSGGQPQHF.

This clone was counted only a few times. The genes are TRBV7-2 and TRBJ2-7; 7 nucleotides match TRBD2. The trim removed 3 bases at V and 5 bases at J, leaving 13 bases unmatched. Germline lookup yields CDR1 SGHTA and CDR2 FQGNSA. The CDR3 loop spans 16 amino acids. CDR3 DNA sequence: TGTGCCAGCAGCTTTACCCGGTCTAGCGGCCGCCACGAGCAGTACTTC. This encodes CASSFTRSSGRHEQYF.

The chain joins TRBV5-1 to TRBJ1-1; a weak D match, TRBD1 (6 bases). Germline CDR1 is SGHRS and CDR2 is YFSETQ. This CDR3 has 13 amino acids. V was cut by 4 bases and J by 1 base, with 8 bases left in between. The CDR3 loop reads CASSGGQNTEAFF. Written as DNA, the CDR3 is TGCGCCAGCAGCGGGGGACAGAACACTGAAGCTTTCTTT.